The 14 T cell receptor beta chains below were found in one sample sequenced in a study of cytomegalovirus exposure and HLA in healthy donors. The PCR had 60 Vbeta and 13 Jbeta primers. Some clones are missing from TCRdb's copy, which holds only in-frame ones; the method was immunoSEQ multiplex PCR. This repertoire shows about 89,000 clones, approximately 76% found once; its top ten account for 1.2% to 1.5%. Sequencing used PBMCs. The source is a male donor in good health and CMV-seronegative.

The rearrangement links TRBV19 to TRBJ1-5; 8 bases agree with TRBD1. This CDR3 has 14 residues. Germline CDR1 and CDR2: LNHDA and SQIVND (reference sequence). J lost 4 bases, V lost 7 bases, and 6 bases had no gene match. The CDR3 region has the DNA TGTGCCAGTAAAGGACAGGGCCTAAATCAGCCCCAGCATTTT. Translating gives CASKGQGLNQPQHF.

The V gene is TRBV29-1, the J gene TRBJ1-1; 9 nucleotides line up with TRBD1. The CDR3 runs to 13 residues. CDR1 is SQVTM and CDR2 is ANQGSEA in the germline V gene. Losses at the gene ends were 6 bases for V and 0 bases for J; bases not matched to a gene: 2. As DNA, the CDR3 is TGCAGCGTCAACAGGGGGCTGAACACTGAAGCTTTCTTT. This translates into CSVNRGLNTEAFF.

The J gene is TRBJ2-5, the V gene TRBV18, with a tentative D call TRBD2 (6 bases). The J call may be wrong; the DNA end is better matched by TRBJ2-7. Germline CDR1 and CDR2: KGHSH and LQKENI. CDR3 size: 15 residues. The CDR3 bases are TGTGCCAGCTCACCAGAAACCGGGAGCTCCTACGAGCAGTACTTC. This codes for CASSPETGSSYEQYF.

The J gene is TRBJ1-5, the V gene TRBV27, with 7 bases lining up with TRBD1. The CDR3 sequence is 15 residues long. The germline V gene encodes CDR1 MNHEY and CDR2 SMNVEV (reference sequence). Trimming took 4 bases from V and 6 from J; bases not matched to a gene: 9. In DNA form, the CDR3 reads TGTGCCAGCAGTTCACGAGACAGGGTAGGTCAGCCCCAGCATTTT. This translates into CASSSRDRVGQPQHF.

The chain is built from TRBV19 and TRBJ2-2; TRBD1 might be the D (6 bases). This CDR3 contains 16 residues. Germline assignment: CDR1 LNHDA and CDR2 SQIVND (reference sequence). V was trimmed by 1 base and J by 4 bases, leaving 13 bases between them. CDR3 in DNA: TGTGCCAGTAGTATAGGTTACAGGGCAAGCACCGGGGAGCTGTTTTTT. Its protein is CASSIGYRASTGELFF.

V gene TRBV5-6 combines with J gene TRBJ2-1; D unresolved. CDR1 is SGHDT, CDR2 YYEEEE, per germline. The CDR3 is 13 residues long. V was trimmed by 3 bases and J by 7 bases, leaving 11 bases between them. The CDR3 is CASSSPGGNEQFF. CDR3 nucleotide sequence: TGTGCCAGCAGCTCCCCAGGTGGAAATGAGCAGTTCTTC.

The chain recombines TRBV10-3 with TRBJ1-4, with D possibly TRBD1 on 6 matching bases. CDR3 size: 17 residues. Per the germline V gene, CDR1 is ENHRY and CDR2 is SYGVKD. Trimming removed 2 bases from V and 7 bases from J, with 20 bases in between. CDR3 in DNA: TGTGCCATCAGTGAGCCTGTACAGGGCATACGACCTGAAAAACTGTTTTTT. It is translated as CAISEPVQGIRPEKLFF.

J is TRBJ2-6 and V is TRBV5-1, with a weak D call TRBD1 (5 bases). Per the germline V gene, CDR1 is SGHRS and CDR2 is YFSETQ. There are 17 residues in the CDR3. Trimming removed 4 bases at V and 0 bases at J, with 14 bases between. The CDR3 sequence is CASSGLGLNSGANVLTF. The CDR3 region has the DNA TGCGCCAGCAGCGGGCTGGGGCTGAACTCTGGGGCCAACGTCCTGACTTTC.

The rearrangement joins TRBV5-6 to TRBJ1-2, with 7 positions matching TRBD1. The CDR3 has 12 residues. V lost 0 bases and J lost 13; bases outside the gene matches: 6. CDR1 SGHDT and CDR2 YYEEEE come from the germline V gene. CDR3 sequence: CASSLGLPGGTF. The CDR3 DNA reads as TGTGCCAGCAGCTTGGGGCTGCCAGGGGGCACCTTC.

The V and J genes are TRBV9 and TRBJ2-6, with D perhaps TRBD1 (6 bases). Trimming stripped 4 bases from V and 0 bases from J, with 11 bases between. The germline V gene encodes CDR1 SGDLS and CDR2 YYNGEE. CDR3 length equals 16 residues. CDR3 DNA sequence: TGTGCCAGCAGCCCCCTACAGGGCTCTGGGGCCAACGTCCTGACTTTC. It specifies CASSPLQGSGANVLTF.

The CDR3: CASTLGQGYGYTF. The DNA of the CDR3 is TGTGCCAGCACCCTGGGACAGGGGTATGGCTACACCTTC. The chain joins TRBV6-5 to TRBJ1-2, with 10 bases that match TRBD1. CDR3 size: 13 residues. Germline CDR1 is MNHEY and CDR2 is SVGAGI. J was trimmed by 5 bases and V by 7 bases; bases with no gene match: 4.

This chain uses TRBV7-8 with TRBJ2-7; no definite D call. There are 12 residues in the CDR3. The V gene's germline CDR1 is SGHVS and CDR2 FQNEAQ. V gave up 3 bases and J gave up 1 base, with 4 bases separating them. CDR3 region: CASSFESYEQYF. The CDR3 DNA reads TGTGCCAGCAGCTTCGAGTCCTACGAGCAGTACTTC.

The chain links TRBV5-1 to TRBJ1-4, with D unresolved. The V gene's germline CDR1 is SGHRS and CDR2 YFSETQ. V gave up 0 bases and J gave up 8 bases, with 14 bases separating them. The CDR3 consists of 15 residues. CDR3 sequence reads: CASSLASGNGEKLFF. The CDR3, as DNA: TGCGCCAGCAGCTTGGCCTCGGGGAACGGGGAAAAACTGTTTTTT.

A single count supports this clone. CDR3 nucleotides: TGTGCCTGGAGTGGGGGGGGTAACACTGAAGCTTTCTTT. The encoded protein is CAWSGGGNTEAFF. The V and J genes are TRBV30 and TRBJ1-1; possible D gene TRBD1, 5 bases. Trimming removed 1 base from V and 2 bases from J, with 8 bases in between. The CDR3 is 13 residues long. Looked up from germline, CDR1 is GTSNPN and CDR2 is SVGIG (reference sequence). Based on the CDR3 plus reference TRBV30 and TRBJ1-1, the full variable domain is SQTIHQWPATLVQPVGSPLSLECTVEGTSNPNLYWYRQAAGRGLQLLFYSVGIGQISSEVPQNLSASRPQDRQFILSSKKLLLSDSGFYLCAWSGGGNTEAFFGQGTRLTVV.